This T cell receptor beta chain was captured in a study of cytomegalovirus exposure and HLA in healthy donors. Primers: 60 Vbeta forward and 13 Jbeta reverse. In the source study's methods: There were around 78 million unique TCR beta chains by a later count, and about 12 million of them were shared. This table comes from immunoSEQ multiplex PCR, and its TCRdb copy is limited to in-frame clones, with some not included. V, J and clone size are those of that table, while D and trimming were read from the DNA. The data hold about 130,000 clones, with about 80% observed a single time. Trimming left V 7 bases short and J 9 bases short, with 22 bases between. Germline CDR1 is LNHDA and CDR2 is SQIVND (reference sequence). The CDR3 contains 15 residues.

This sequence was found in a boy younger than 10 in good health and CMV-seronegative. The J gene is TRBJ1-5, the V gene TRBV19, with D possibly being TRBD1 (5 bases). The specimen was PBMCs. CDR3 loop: CASTPGVWAGPPQHF. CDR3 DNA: TGTGCCAGTACCCCGGGGGTGTGGGCAGGGCCGCCCCAGCATTTT.